This T cell receptor beta chain was recovered during a study of blood T cell repertoires in COVID-19. Study background: Acute and convalescent COVID-19 samples came from the United States, Italy and Spain. In each case, the material was cDNA or gDNA derived from T cells, B-cell-depleted T cells, or PBMCs.

In the study's own analysis: Amplification with reference gene primers provided the estimates of nucleated cell counts. The data were produced by immunoSEQ multiplex PCR, yet TCRdb's version contains in-frame clones alone and is incomplete. That table gives V, J and clone size, and the DNA gave D and trimming. The sample includes about 210,000 clones, around four fifths of them seen just once. The CDR3 covers 16 residues. Germline CDR1 and CDR2: MNHNS and SASEGT. The germline V and J ends were trimmed by 0 bases and 5 bases, with 13 bases remaining between them. This chain joins TRBV6-1 and TRBJ1-4; no reliable D call. The sample taken for sequencing was peripheral blood. This clonotype was obtained from a woman aged 40 to 49 with active or convalescent COVID-19. The CDR3 reads CASSEALAASNEKLFF. CDR3 nucleotides: TGTGCCAGCAGTGAAGCACTAGCGGCCTCCAATGAAAAACTGTTTTTT.